Listed below are T cell receptor beta chains from one sample, sequenced in a study of cytomegalovirus exposure and HLA in healthy donors. Some clones are missing from TCRdb's copy, which holds only in-frame ones; the method was immunoSEQ multiplex PCR. The sample contains about 230,000 clones, around 88% of which appear only once. Sequencing was done on a sample of PBMCs. All receptors derive from a woman in her late teens or twenties in good health and CMV-seronegative. CDR3s include the opening cysteine and the closing phenylalanine or tryptophan. D genes are given only for firm matches. Size tells how often a clone was seen (once, few, many) or the class of an expanded clone, and some rows leave it out.

CDR3 length	V gene	J gene	clone size	D gene	CDR3 DNA	CDR3 protein
15	TRBV23-1	TRBJ2-7	.	.	TGCGCCAGCCTCGTAAGGGGGAGGGGAACCTACGAGCAGTACTTC	CASLVRGRGTYEQYF
15	TRBV19	TRBJ1-2	.	TRBD1	TGTGCCAGTAGATCTGGACAGGGGGCGTTCTATGGCTACACCTTC	CASRSGQGAFYGYTF
9	TRBV20-1	TRBJ1-2	.	.	TGCAGTGCTAGCCTCGGTTGGACCTTC	CSASLGWTF
16	TRBV4-3	TRBJ2-7	.	.	TGCGCCAGCAGCCAAGACGCGGCAGAGGGTTCGTGCGAGCAGTACTTC	CASSQDAAEGSCEQYF
17	TRBV4-1	TRBJ2-1	.	TRBD2	TGCGCCAGCAGCCACGGGACTAGCGGGAGGATCCCCAATGAGCAGTTCTTC	CASSHGTSGRIPNEQFF
17	TRBV19	TRBJ1-4	.	TRBD1	TGTGCCAGTAGTATACCAGGACAGGGGGTCACTAATGAAAAACTGTTTTTT	CASSIPGQGVTNEKLFF
18	TRBV7-8	TRBJ2-7	.	TRBD1	TGTGCCAGCAGCACCCGTCCCGGGACAGGGGACGGCCTCTACGAGCAGTACTTC	CASSTRPGTGDGLYEQYF
15	TRBV6-1	TRBJ1-1	.	.	TGTGCCAGCAGTGAAGGGGTCATAGCGTTGACTGAAGCTTTCTTT	CASSEGVIALTEAFF
14	TRBV19	TRBJ2-7	.	.	TGTGCCAGTAGTATACGAGCTCTCTCCTACGAGCAGTACTTC	CASSIRALSYEQYF
18	TRBV4-3	TRBJ1-4	.	TRBD1	TGCGCCAGCAGCCAAGCCCCCGGACAGGGAGGTTATGCTGAAAAACTGTTTTTT	CASSQAPGQGGYAEKLFF
16	TRBV5-4	TRBJ2-3	.	TRBD2	TGTGCCAGCAGCTCCCCCACCGGGACTAACGCAGATACGCAGTATTTT	CASSSPTGTNADTQYF
18	TRBV4-3	TRBJ2-1	many	TRBD2	TGCGCCAGCAGCCAAGACCAGAGGGGGGCTAGCGGGGCCTATGAGCAGTTCTTC	CASSQDQRGASGAYEQFF
16	TRBV13	TRBJ2-5	.	TRBD2	TGTGCCAGCAGCAAAGGACTAGCGGGGGGGAGGGAGACCCAGTACTTC	CASSKGLAGGRETQYF
14	TRBV5-1	TRBJ1-1	.	TRBD1	TGCGCCAGCAGCTCAGATGCAGGGGGTACTGAAGCTTTCTTT	CASSSDAGGTEAFF
14	TRBV18	TRBJ2-7	.	TRBD2	TGTGCCAGCTCATCGTTGGGGGGGTATTACGAGCAGTACTTC	CASSSLGGYYEQYF
10	TRBV20-1	TRBJ2-5	.	.	TGCAGTGCCAGTACGGAGACCCAGTACTTC	CSASTETQYF
15	TRBV5-6	TRBJ2-6	.	.	TGTGCCAGCAGCTCCAGGGAAGCCGGGGCCAACGTCCTGACTTTC	CASSSREAGANVLTF
14	TRBV10-3	TRBJ1-2	.	.	TGTGCCATCGGCGGTGATTTCGAGTTAAGGGGCGTCACCTTC	CAIGGDFELRGVTF
16	TRBV6-1	TRBJ1-2	.	.	TGTGCCAGCAGTGAAGCATTCTCCGGCGCGGACTATGGCTACACCTTC	CASSEAFSGADYGYTF
14	TRBV12-5	TRBJ1-1	.	.	TGTGCTAGTGGTCAACTCGGGGGGGTCACTGAAGCTTTCTTT	CASGQLGGVTEAFF
16	TRBV7-9	TRBJ2-1	.	TRBD2	TGTGCCAGCAGCTCCATACTAGCGGGAGGAAGCAATGAGCAGTTCTTC	CASSSILAGGSNEQFF
14	TRBV27	TRBJ2-2	.	.	TGTGCCAGCAGTTCGGGACTGAACACCGGGGAGCTGTTTTTT	CASSSGLNTGELFF
12	TRBV4-2	TRBJ2-7	.	.	TGTGCCAGCAGCCAAGATCTTGTTGAGCAGTACTTC	CASSQDLVEQYF
14	TRBV19	TRBJ1-2	.	TRBD1	TGTGCCAGTAGTACGACAGGGGGCGACTATGGCTACACCTTC	CASSTTGGDYGYTF
15	TRBV15	TRBJ2-7	.	TRBD2	TGTGCCACCAGCGCCGGGACTAGCGGGGCCTACGAGCAGTACTTC	CATSAGTSGAYEQYF
16	TRBV7-2	TRBJ2-1	few	TRBD2	TGTGCCAGCAGCTTAGGCTTGAGCGGGGGGGCGAATGAGCAGTTCTTC	CASSLGLSGGANEQFF
18	TRBV5-1	TRBJ2-6	few	.	TGCGCCAGCAGCTTCATGGACGGAGGGCTAGCTGGGGCCAACGTCCTGACTTTC	CASSFMDGGLAGANVLTF
13	TRBV6-5	TRBJ2-6	.	.	TGTGCCAGCAGTTATGGCAGGACCAACGTCCTGACTTTC	CASSYGRTNVLTF
17	TRBV7-2	TRBJ2-5	.	TRBD2	TGTGCCAGCAGGCTAGGCACTAGCGGGAGGGGAAGAGAGACCCAGTACTTC	CASRLGTSGRGRETQYF
14	TRBV7-9	TRBJ1-5	.	.	TGTGCCAGCAGCTTGCAGGGGAGAAATCAGCCCCAGCATTTT	CASSLQGRNQPQHF
11	TRBV5-1	TRBJ2-7	.	.	TGCGCCAGCAGCTTTACAGATAAGCAGTACTTC	CASSFTDKQYF
19	TRBV2	TRBJ2-6	.	.	TGTGCCAGCAGTGAAGAAGTAGGGCCAGGGAGGCCTGGGGCCAACGTCCTGACTTTC	CASSEEVGPGRPGANVLTF
15	TRBV6-5	TRBJ1-1	.	.	TGTGCCAGCAGTTGGGAGGGAGGGATGAACACTGAAGCTTTCTTT	CASSWEGGMNTEAFF
14	TRBV25-1	TRBJ2-3	once	TRBD2	TGTGCCAGGGTGACTAGCGATAGCACAGATACGCAGTATTTT	CARVTSDSTDTQYF
15	TRBV7-2	TRBJ2-5	.	.	TGTGCCAGCAGCTTAGGTGGGACACCGGGAGAGACCCAGTACTTC	CASSLGGTPGETQYF
14	TRBV6-5	TRBJ1-5	once	TRBD1	TGTGCCAGCAGTTCGACAGGGTGGTATCAGCCCCAGCATTTT	CASSSTGWYQPQHF
14	TRBV2	TRBJ2-1	.	TRBD1	TGTGCCAGCAGTCCCCAGGGGGCCTACAATGAGCAGTTCTTC	CASSPQGAYNEQFF
12	TRBV9	TRBJ1-1	.	.	TGTGCCAGCAGCGTCAGTTCCGCTGAAGCTTTCTTT	CASSVSSAEAFF
14	TRBV25-1	TRBJ2-7	.	.	TGTGCCAGCAGTCCTCAATCCAGGGTAGGGGAGCAGTACTTC	CASSPQSRVGEQYF
13	TRBV6-5	TRBJ1-1	once	TRBD1	TGTGCCAGCAGCAACCGGGACAGGGGGGACGCTTTCTTT	CASSNRDRGDAFF